The 7 T cell receptor beta chains below all came from one sample that was sequenced in a study of identical twins. TCRdb reprocessed the 5' RACE reads via MiXCR and lists one record per CDR3 protein. This repertoire shows about 690,000 distinct CDR3 sequences, around 20% found once; its top ten account for approximately 4.3%. The data also belong to a second study, concerning T cells expressing NK-cell markers.

The sequenced material came from PBMCs. Receptor source: a woman aged 18-29 years in good health.

Only a few counts were recorded for this clonotype. The chain has TRBV20-1 and TRBJ2-1; 15 positions agree with TRBD2. V lost 1 base and J lost 9; bases outside the gene matches: 7. CDR1 and CDR2 from the germline V gene are DFQATT and SNEGSKA (reference sequence). This CDR3 has 16 amino acids. CDR3: CSARGTSGGALLEQFF. The CDR3 region has the DNA TGCAGTGCTAGAGGGACTAGCGGGGGGGCCCTACTTGAGCAGTTCTTC.

This clonotype occurred a few times. In DNA form, the CDR3 reads TGCAGTGCCCCTCTCCCACCTCCTTATGGCTACACCTTC. Residues: CSAPLPPPYGYTF. The chain employs TRBV20-1 and TRBJ1-2; D gene uncertain. Germline V gene data show CDR1 as DFQATT and CDR2 as SNEGSKA (reference sequence). The CDR3 contains 13 residues. Trimming took off 6 bases at V and 5 bases at J, with 16 bases between the two ends.

This rearrangement joins TRBV7-9 to TRBJ1-6; D uncertain. CDR3 length: 16 amino acids. The V end lost 1 base, the J end lost 3 bases, and 10 bases lay between the germline ends. In germline, CDR1 is SEHNR, CDR2 FQNEAQ (reference sequence). The CDR3 loop reads CASSLDTDIYNSPLHF. The CDR3 nucleotides are TGTGCCAGCAGCTTAGACACAGACATCTATAATTCACCCCTCCACTTT.

The chain has TRBV3-1 and TRBJ1-2, with D perhaps matching TRBD1 (5 bases). Between the trimmed V and J ends, which lost 2 bases and 8 bases, there was a span of 12 bases. CDR1 LGHDT and CDR2 YNNKEL come from the germline V gene (reference sequence). The length of the CDR3 is 13 residues. CDR3 loop: CASSQTQAGGYTF. CDR3 coding DNA: TGTGCCAGCAGCCAAACACAGGCGGGGGGCTACACCTTC.

V usage is TRBV7-9 and J usage is TRBJ2-3; D is possibly TRBD2 (5 bases). Germline CDR1 reads SEHNR; CDR2 reads FQNEAQ (reference sequence). Trimming took 5 bases from V and 4 from J, leaving 16 bases between them. The CDR3 is 15 amino acids. The CDR3 reads CASSDSYTGSDTQYF. The CDR3 DNA follows: TGTGCCAGCAGCGACTCCTACACGGGGTCAGATACGCAGTATTTT.

This clonotype was detected only a few times. This sequence joins TRBV7-9 and TRBJ1-1; unclear D gene. CDR1 SEHNR and CDR2 FQNEAQ come from the germline V gene (reference sequence). Trimming left V 7 bases short and J 6 bases short, with 15 bases between. The CDR3 covers 13 residues. The CDR3 sequence: CASTLSESPEAFF. The CDR3 DNA is TGTGCCAGCACTCTATCTGAGTCCCCTGAAGCTTTCTTT. Filled out from reference TRBV7-9 and TRBJ1-1, the complete variable domain reads DTGVSQNPRHKITKRGQNVTFRCDPISEHNRLYWYRQTLGQGPEFLTYFQNEAQLEKSRLLSDRFSAERPKGSFSTLEIQRTEQGDSAMYLCASTLSESPEAFFGQGTRLTVV.

A few counts support this clonotype. The chain recombines TRBV5-5 with TRBJ1-1; D is ambiguous. V was shortened by 0 bases and J by 3 bases, with 9 bases between the two germline ends. This CDR3 contains 14 residues. Germline values: CDR1 SGHKS, CDR2 YYEKEE (reference sequence). CDR3 in amino acids: CASSLDLGDTEAFF. The DNA of the CDR3 is TGTGCCAGCAGCTTGGACTTAGGAGACACTGAAGCTTTCTTT.